The clone carrying this TCR beta chain was picked up a small number of times. V lost 8 bases to trimming and J lost 8 bases; unmatched junction nucleotides: 5. Germline CDR1 reads LGHNA; CDR2 reads YNFKEQ. The CDR3 loop spans 12 amino acids. Study processing details: It was from reference gene primer amplification that nucleated cell counts were estimated. Assay: immunoSEQ multiplex PCR; the TCRdb copy retains only in-frame clones and omits some. V and J calls plus clone size are reproduced from that table; the DNA served to infer D and trimming. The sample holds some 74,000 clones, around four fifths seen once. The data derive from a study of blood T cell repertoires in COVID-19.

The V call is TRBV4-2, the J call TRBJ1-2; 10 bases line up with TRBD1. The sample comprised peripheral blood. The sequence was obtained from a woman older than 75 with acute or convalescent COVID-19. In nucleotides, the CDR3 is TGTGCCAGCGGGACAGGGGCATGGGGCTACACCTTC. It is translated as CASGTGAWGYTF.